These T cell receptor beta chains were read from a single sample in a study of PD-1 blockade in classical Hodgkin lymphoma. Sequencing was performed with immunoSEQ multiplex PCR; in TCRdb, only in-frame clones are kept and a portion is missing. Of roughly 96,000 clones in the sample, just over 90% are singletons; the top ten hold around 2%. Material: peripheral blood mononuclear cells (PBMCs), obtained before the fourth cycle of nivolumab. The receptor set was obtained from a human donor with classical Hodgkin lymphoma. Both conserved end residues are part of each CDR3. Fields, in order: D gene, clone size, V gene, J gene, CDR3 protein, CDR3 DNA. A D gene is named only where the DNA matches it firmly. Where a row states a size, it is once, few, many or the class of an expanded clone; other rows omit it.

D: TRBD2
size: -
V: TRBV4-2
J: TRBJ2-3
CDR3: CASSQDPLAGYTDTQYF
DNA: TGTGCCAGCAGCCAAGATCCACTAGCGGGGTACACAGATACGCAGTATTTT

D: -
size: -
V: TRBV2
J: TRBJ2-6
CDR3: CASRRQELSSGANVLTF
DNA: TGTGCCAGCAGAAGACAGGAATTAAGCTCTGGGGCCAACGTCCTGACTTTC

D: -
size: -
V: TRBV27
J: TRBJ2-7
CDR3: CASSSWGVAGSYEQYF
DNA: TGTGCCAGCAGTTCATGGGGGGTTGCAGGCTCCTACGAGCAGTACTTC

D: -
size: once
V: TRBV7-6
J: TRBJ2-2
CDR3: CASSLYTNTGELFF
DNA: TGTGCCAGCAGCCTATATACGAACACCGGGGAGCTGTTTTTT

D: -
size: -
V: TRBV11-2
J: TRBJ2-2
CDR3: CASSLDGNTGELFF
DNA: TGTGCCAGCAGCTTAGATGGAAACACCGGGGAGCTGTTTTTT

D: TRBD1
size: -
V: TRBV2
J: TRBJ2-3
CDR3: CASPTLQGSTDTQYF
DNA: TGTGCCAGCCCCACATTACAGGGGAGCACAGATACGCAGTATTTT

D: -
size: -
V: TRBV9
J: TRBJ1-2
CDR3: CASSVGRGIGGYTF
DNA: TGTGCCAGCAGCGTAGGACGGGGAATAGGGGGCTACACCTTC

D: TRBD1
size: -
V: TRBV6-4
J: TRBJ2-4
CDR3: CASSDSTGGWSCKNIQYF
DNA: TGTGCCAGCAGTGACTCGACAGGGGGCTGGAGTTGCAAAAACATTCAGTACTTC

D: -
size: -
V: TRBV11-3
J: TRBJ2-5
CDR3: CASSFDRIETQYF
DNA: TGTGCCAGCAGCTTCGACAGAATAGAGACCCAGTACTTC

D: -
size: -
V: TRBV4-1
J: TRBJ2-4
CDR3: CASSQATGIPENIQYF
DNA: TGCGCCAGCAGCCAAGCGACGGGAATACCCGAAAACATTCAGTACTTC

D: TRBD2
size: -
V: TRBV5-1
J: TRBJ2-1
CDR3: CASSPLTSVIIHEQFF
DNA: TGCGCCAGCAGCCCTTTGACTAGCGTTATCATCCATGAGCAGTTCTTC

D: -
size: -
V: TRBV5-1
J: TRBJ1-1
CDR3: CASTLGPGRTEAFF
DNA: TGCGCCAGCACCCTCGGGCCCGGGAGGACTGAAGCTTTCTTT

D: -
size: -
V: TRBV30
J: TRBJ1-1
CDR3: CAWSVGAGIMNTEAFF
DNA: TGTGCCTGGAGTGTTGGGGCTGGTATTATGAACACTGAAGCTTTCTTT

D: TRBD2
size: -
V: TRBV5-1
J: TRBJ2-1
CDR3: CASSWGEGGRAFGEQFF
DNA: TGCGCCAGCAGCTGGGGCGAAGGCGGGAGGGCCTTTGGTGAGCAGTTCTTC

D: -
size: -
V: TRBV9
J: TRBJ1-5
CDR3: CASGKGWGNQPQHF
DNA: TGTGCCAGTGGTAAAGGGTGGGGCAATCAGCCCCAGCATTTT

D: -
size: few
V: TRBV5-1
J: TRBJ2-1
CDR3: CASSRTGTPEGSYNEQFF
DNA: TGCGCCAGCAGCCGGACCGGGACCCCTGAGGGCTCCTACAATGAGCAGTTCTTC

D: -
size: -
V: TRBV10-3
J: TRBJ2-3
CDR3: CAITRTSTDTQYF
DNA: TGTGCCATCACGAGGACAAGCACAGATACGCAGTATTTT

D: TRBD2
size: -
V: TRBV15
J: TRBJ2-7
CDR3: CATSRDGGPSGMAYEQYF
DNA: TGTGCCACCAGCAGAGACGGGGGCCCTAGCGGGATGGCCTACGAGCAGTACTTC

D: TRBD1
size: -
V: TRBV10-3
J: TRBJ1-5
CDR3: CAISESGQVNQPQHF
DNA: TGTGCCATCAGTGAGTCGGGACAGGTAAATCAGCCCCAGCATTTT

D: -
size: once
V: TRBV5-1
J: TRBJ2-3
CDR3: CASSSGFGGADTQYF
DNA: TGCGCCAGCAGCTCAGGATTTGGGGGCGCAGATACGCAGTATTTT

D: TRBD2
size: -
V: TRBV30
J: TRBJ2-1
CDR3: CAWSVVGLAGGEGSYNEQFF
DNA: TGTGCCTGGAGTGTAGTGGGGCTAGCGGGAGGGGAGGGCTCCTACAATGAGCAGTTCTTC

D: TRBD1
size: -
V: TRBV6-5
J: TRBJ2-5
CDR3: CASSRTGGRETQYF
DNA: TGTGCCAGCAGTCGCACAGGGGGTCGGGAGACCCAGTACTTC

D: -
size: -
V: TRBV28
J: TRBJ2-1
CDR3: CASSPPAPTQQFF
DNA: TGTGCCAGCAGTCCCCCGGCCCCCACCCAGCAGTTCTTC

D: TRBD2
size: -
V: TRBV7-9
J: TRBJ2-5
CDR3: CASSLPRTSGRETQYF
DNA: TGTGCCAGCAGCTTACCCCGGACTAGCGGGAGGGAGACCCAGTACTTC

D: TRBD2
size: once
V: TRBV9
J: TRBJ2-3
CDR3: CASSSPRLAPDTQYF
DNA: TGTGCCAGCAGCTCCCCCCGACTAGCTCCCGATACGCAGTATTTT

D: -
size: -
V: TRBV27
J: TRBJ2-5
CDR3: CASSHRFGKGSQETQYF
DNA: TGTGCCAGCAGTCATAGGTTCGGGAAGGGAAGCCAAGAGACCCAGTACTTC

D: -
size: -
V: TRBV9
J: TRBJ2-7
CDR3: CASSVGGQTYEQYF
DNA: TGTGCCAGCAGCGTAGGAGGGCAGACTTACGAGCAGTACTTC

D: TRBD2
size: -
V: TRBV11-2
J: TRBJ2-7
CDR3: CASRHLGRKRDSYEQYF
DNA: TGTGCCAGCAGGCACTTAGGAAGGAAGCGGGACTCCTACGAGCAGTACTTC

D: TRBD2
size: -
V: TRBV27
J: TRBJ2-1
CDR3: CASSLFTSGSSYNEQFF
DNA: TGTGCCAGCAGTTTATTTACTAGCGGGAGCTCCTACAATGAGCAGTTCTTC

D: -
size: -
V: TRBV7-6
J: TRBJ2-2
CDR3: CASSLSGTSNTGELFF
DNA: TGTGCCAGCAGCTTATCGGGGACATCGAACACCGGGGAGCTGTTTTTT

D: -
size: few
V: TRBV7-9
J: TRBJ1-1
CDR3: CASSPQGVGGNTEAFF
DNA: TGTGCCAGCAGCCCTCAGGGAGTGGGCGGGAACACTGAAGCTTTCTTT

D: -
size: -
V: TRBV9
J: TRBJ2-7
CDR3: CASSVHWGSSYEQYF
DNA: TGTGCCAGCAGCGTTCATTGGGGTAGCTCCTACGAGCAGTACTTC

D: TRBD1
size: -
V: TRBV6-4
J: TRBJ1-1
CDR3: CASSVQGAGTEAFF
DNA: TGTGCCAGCAGTGTTCAGGGGGCCGGCACTGAAGCTTTCTTT

D: -
size: once
V: TRBV11-2
J: TRBJ1-2
CDR3: CASKGGKDYGYTF
DNA: TGTGCCAGCAAAGGAGGGAAGGACTATGGCTACACCTTC

D: -
size: -
V: TRBV28
J: TRBJ1-1
CDR3: CASHPIWGNTEAFF
DNA: TGTGCCAGCCACCCTATCTGGGGAAACACTGAAGCTTTCTTT

D: -
size: once
V: TRBV20-1
J: TRBJ2-1
CDR3: CSAPDFNEQFF
DNA: TGCAGTGCTCCCGACTTCAATGAGCAGTTCTTC

D: -
size: -
V: TRBV27
J: TRBJ1-3
CDR3: CATYKGNTIYF
DNA: TGTGCCACCTATAAGGGAAACACCATATATTTT

D: -
size: once
V: TRBV5-1
J: TRBJ2-5
CDR3: CASSRRIDSLQETQYF
DNA: TGCGCCAGCAGCCGGAGAATTGACAGTCTCCAAGAGACCCAGTACTTC

D: -
size: -
V: TRBV5-1
J: TRBJ1-1
CDR3: CASSWEDRPNTEAFF
DNA: TGCGCCAGCAGCTGGGAGGACAGACCGAACACTGAAGCTTTCTTT

D: -
size: -
V: TRBV5-1
J: TRBJ2-2
CDR3: CASGVRTRRDAGELFF
DNA: TGCGCCAGTGGGGTTCGTACGCGGCGGGACGCCGGGGAGCTGTTTTTT

D: -
size: -
V: TRBV28
J: TRBJ2-7
CDR3: CASQAGSYEQYF
DNA: TGTGCCAGCCAGGCTGGCTCCTACGAGCAGTACTTC

D: -
size: once
V: TRBV6-1
J: TRBJ1-5
CDR3: CASSEVNLSNQPQHF
DNA: TGTGCCAGCAGTGAAGTCAACCTTAGCAATCAGCCCCAGCATTTT

D: TRBD2
size: -
V: TRBV10-3
J: TRBJ2-3
CDR3: CAISRLAPETDTQYF
DNA: TGTGCCATCTCCCGACTAGCTCCCGAGACAGATACGCAGTATTTT

D: -
size: -
V: TRBV5-1
J: TRBJ1-1
CDR3: CASSGFKGPLNTEAFF
DNA: TGCGCCAGCAGCGGATTCAAGGGACCATTGAACACTGAAGCTTTCTTT

D: TRBD2
size: few
V: TRBV7-8
J: TRBJ2-7
CDR3: CASSLVPMGLADEQYF
DNA: TGTGCCAGCAGCTTAGTCCCGATGGGACTAGCGGACGAGCAGTACTTC

D: -
size: -
V: TRBV21-1
J: TRBJ2-2
CDR3: CATLGRGYTGELFF
DNA: TGTGCCACCCTCGGGCGGGGGTACACCGGGGAGCTGTTTTTT

D: -
size: -
V: TRBV6-5
J: TRBJ2-1
CDR3: CASGHNEQFF
DNA: TGTGCCAGCGGACACAATGAGCAGTTCTTC